One and the same sample provided the 8 T cell receptor beta chains below, sequenced in a study of blood T cell repertoires in COVID-19. The protocol was immunoSEQ multiplex PCR, while the TCRdb copy is restricted to in-frame clones and leaves out a portion. This sample yields roughly 180,000 clones, of which around 80% are seen a single time; about 11% belongs to the top ten. Sequencing input: PBMCs or T cells enriched from blood (not recorded which). The receptors were sampled from a man aged 50 to 60 who had recovered from COVID-19.

The chain recombines TRBV9 with TRBJ1-6; 9 nucleotides align to TRBD1. The V gene's germline CDR1 is SGDLS and CDR2 YYNGEE. Trimming removed 4 bases from V and 10 bases from J; junction bases left unmatched: 9. This CDR3 is 15 amino acids long. The DNA for the CDR3 is TGTGCCAGCAGCCCCGGGACAGGGAAAGGGTCACCCCTCCACTTT. The encoded protein is CASSPGTGKGSPLHF.

The chain has TRBV2 and TRBJ1-5, with a weak D call TRBD1 (6 bases). This CDR3 is 13 amino acids long. V dropped 0 bases and J dropped 10 bases, with 10 bases sitting between them. Germline V gene sequence: CDR1 SNHLY, CDR2 FYNNEI. The CDR3 DNA reads TGTGCCAGCAGTGAAGCCCGGGACACTCCCCAGCATTTT. It specifies CASSEARDTPQHF.

The chain employs TRBV18 and TRBJ2-1, with TRBD2 matching over 12 bases. V dropped 5 bases and J dropped 4; count of bases not matched to a gene: 6. The germline gives CDR1 KGHSH, CDR2 LQKENI. The CDR3 extends over 16 amino acids. DNA of the CDR3: TGTGCCAGCTCAGCCGGGACTAGCGGGCTGTACAATGAGCAGTTCTTC. Residues: CASSAGTSGLYNEQFF.

The chain has TRBV28 and TRBJ2-5; D gene unclear. Germline V CDR1 and CDR2: MDHEN, SYDVKM. The V gene lost 7 bases and the J gene lost 5 bases, with 11 bases spanning the gap. This CDR3 has 12 amino acids. In DNA, the CDR3 is TGTGCCAGCAACGACGTACAGGAGACCCAGTACTTC. Translated: CASNDVQETQYF.

The chain has TRBV29-1 and TRBJ2-5, with TRBD2 as a possible D gene (6 bases). Germline V gene lookup returns CDR1 SQVTM and CDR2 ANQGSEA. V lost 6 bases to trimming and J lost 4 bases, with 15 bases between them. This CDR3 has 13 amino acids. CDR3 region: CSVLGRRPETQYF. In DNA, the CDR3 is TGCAGCGTCTTGGGGAGGAGACCAGAGACCCAGTACTTC.

V is TRBV18 and J is TRBJ1-6; 11 bases are shared with TRBD1. CDR1 is KGHSH, CDR2 LQKENI, per germline. With V trimmed by 4 bases and J by 9 bases, 8 bases remained unmatched. The CDR3 loop spans 16 amino acids. The CDR3 here is CASSQGQGESGSPLHF. Here the CDR3 DNA reads TGTGCCAGCTCACAGGGACAGGGGGAAAGCGGTTCACCCCTCCACTTT.

The chain links TRBV20-1 to TRBJ1-1; no reliable D call. The germline V gene encodes CDR1 DFQATT and CDR2 SNEGSKA (reference sequence). The CDR3 spans 11 residues. The CDR3 DNA sequence: TGCACCGGGTGGGAGGGCGGTGAAGCTTTCTTT. Translation gives CTGWEGGEAFF.

This clone was found a few times. The chain couples TRBV5-1 to TRBJ2-4, with 8 nucleotides matching TRBD1. CDR1 is SGHRS and CDR2 is YFSETQ in the germline V gene. Unmatched junction bases numbered 8, after V lost 4 bases and J lost 8 bases. This CDR3 comprises 14 residues. CDR3 amino acids: CASSKTGAGDIQYF. CDR3 nucleotide sequence: TGCGCCAGCAGCAAGACAGGGGCTGGGGACATTCAGTACTTC. Full variable domain (outside the CDR3, taken from reference TRBV5-1 and TRBJ2-4): KAGVTQTPRYLIKTRGQQVTLSCSPISGHRSVSWYQQTPGQGLQFLFEYFSETQRNKGNFPGRFSGRQFSNSRSEMNVSTLELGDSALYLCASSKTGAGDIQYFGAGTRLSVL.